This T cell receptor beta chain appears in the sequencing data of a study of blood T cell repertoires in COVID-19. Looking at the study overall: The origin of the acute and convalescent COVID-19 samples was the United States, Italy and Spain. T cells, B-cell-depleted T cells, or PBMCs provided the cDNA or gDNA that served as material.

Using immunoSEQ multiplex PCR, the repertoire was profiled, and TCRdb retains in-frame clones only, with some absent. The sample lists tens of thousands of clones; about 89% were seen once. Seattle enrolled patients during active infection and tracked them longitudinally. CDR3 length: 16 residues. Germline V lookup: CDR1 MNHEY, CDR2 SVGEGT. V shed 0 bases and J shed 8 bases, with 19 bases lying between them. There are a few counts of this clone. The source material was peripheral blood. The clonotype was recovered from a man in his forties or fifties with COVID-19, enrolled during active disease. The chain joins TRBV6-2 or TRBV6-3 to TRBJ1-2, with unresolved D. CDR3 residues: CASSYSAPPGARGYTF. DNA of the CDR3: TGTGCCAGCAGTTACTCGGCCCCGCCGGGTGCGAGGGGCTACACCTTC.